These 29 T cell receptor beta chains originate from one sample sequenced in a study of graft-versus-host responses after intestinal transplantation. Antigens for these TCRs are unknown. The data were produced by immunoSEQ multiplex PCR, yet TCRdb's version contains in-frame clones alone and is incomplete. This table has tens of thousands of clones, just under 95% appearing once. This sample comprised unstimulated CD8+ T cells sorted from spleen or lymph node cells, obtained before intestinal transplant. The receptor set was obtained from a human donor who received an intestinal transplant.

CDR3 protein: CASSLDSGERLTDTQYF. CDR3 coding DNA: TGTGCCAGCAGCTTGGACTCAGGGGAGAGACTCACAGATACGCAGTATTTT. This sequence joins TRBV5-6 and TRBJ2-3; possible D gene TRBD1, 6 bases. The V end lost 0 bases, the J end lost 2 bases, and 16 bases lay between the germline ends. There are 17 residues in the CDR3. CDR1 and CDR2 (germline): SGHDT, YYEEEE.

This sequence joins TRBV4-1 and TRBJ1-4, with 10 bases aligning to TRBD1. CDR3 length equals 19 residues. J lost 8 bases, V lost 7 bases, and 22 bases had no gene match. Germline lookup yields CDR1 MGHRA and CDR2 YSYEKL. CDR3 DNA: TGCGCCAGCACCTATACTCCCGGGACAGGGGATAGCCGAGACGAAAAACTGTTTTTT. Translating gives CASTYTPGTGDSRDEKLFF.

CDR3 in amino acids: CASSPAVQGMNTEAFF. In DNA form, the CDR3 reads TGCGCCAGCAGCCCGGCCGTACAGGGAATGAACACTGAAGCTTTCTTT. The chain has TRBV5-1 and TRBJ1-1; a possible D gene is TRBD1 (6 bases). Germline CDR1 SGHRS, CDR2 YFSETQ. This CDR3 is 16 amino acids long. With 4 bases removed from V and 0 bases from J, the gap between germline ends came to 16 bases.

V is TRBV2 and J is TRBJ2-7; D remains unclear. The CDR3 totals 13 residues. Looked up from germline, CDR1 is SNHLY and CDR2 is FYNNEI. The V gene lost 6 bases and the J gene lost 6 bases, with 15 bases spanning the gap. The CDR3 bases are TGTGCCAGCAGGTGGGCGCGGTCTGGCGAGCAGTACTTC. Translating gives CASRWARSGEQYF.

This chain joins TRBV27 and TRBJ2-7, with D tentatively TRBD1 or TRBD2 (5 bases each). The CDR3 is made up of 15 amino acids. The V gene's germline CDR1 is MNHEY and CDR2 SMNVEV (reference sequence). V was clipped by 0 bases and J by 3 bases, with 12 bases between them. The CDR3 protein is CASSLSGERRYEQYF. The DNA for the CDR3 is TGTGCCAGCAGTTTATCAGGGGAGCGTCGCTACGAGCAGTACTTC.

J is TRBJ2-5 and V is TRBV4-1; D remains unclear. The CDR3 sequence is 12 residues long. In germline, CDR1 is MGHRA, CDR2 YSYEKL. The V gene lost 0 bases and the J gene lost 8 bases, with 7 bases spanning the gap. The CDR3 DNA follows: TGCGCCAGCAGCCAAGATGGCGGAACCCAGTACTTC. It codes for CASSQDGGTQYF.

The chain links TRBV25-1 to TRBJ1-2; 7 nucleotides match TRBD1. CDR1 and CDR2 (germline): MGHDK, SYGVNS. The CDR3 length is 11 residues. Trimming took 6 bases from V and 8 from J; bases not matched to a gene: 3. CDR3 region: CASRGQYGYTF. In DNA, the CDR3 is TGTGCCAGCAGGGGACAGTACGGCTACACCTTC.

V usage is TRBV4-1 and J usage is TRBJ2-1; the match to TRBD2 covers 7 bases. Germline CDR1 and CDR2: MGHRA and YSYEKL. CDR3 length: 20 residues. Germline trimming cut 2 bases from V and 4 bases from J; bases unmatched to any gene: 20. In nucleotides, the CDR3 is TGCGCCAGCAGCCAATACCCAACCTCGGGGCTAGCGGACGCATACAATGAGCAGTTCTTC. Protein sequence: CASSQYPTSGLADAYNEQFF.

The chain carries TRBV7-9 and TRBJ2-7, with a tentative D call TRBD2 (5 bases). The germline V gene has CDR1 SEHNR and CDR2 FQNEAQ (reference sequence). Trimming cost V 1 base and J 3 bases, with 10 bases left between them. CDR3 length: 14 residues. The CDR3 sequence: CASSLVTGNYEQYF. In nucleotides, the CDR3 is TGTGCCAGCAGCTTAGTTACGGGGAACTACGAGCAGTACTTC.

The chain carries TRBV6-5 and TRBJ2-7; 8 positions match TRBD2. CDR1 MNHEY and CDR2 SVGAGI come from the germline V gene. Trimming removed 5 bases from V and 0 bases from J; junction bases left unmatched: 6. CDR3 length: 15 amino acids. This CDR3 is CASSLSGTSSYEQYF. CDR3 DNA sequence: TGTGCCAGCAGTCTTAGCGGGACCAGCTCCTACGAGCAGTACTTC.

This rearrangement joins TRBV4-2 to TRBJ2-2; the D call may be TRBD1 or TRBD2 (5 bases each). V lost 3 bases, J lost 5 bases, and 13 bases lay in between. The CDR3 totals 15 residues. Per germline, CDR1 LGHNA and CDR2 YNFKEQ. DNA of the CDR3: TGTGCCAGCAGCCAGAGGGGTAAGGAAACCGGGGAGCTGTTTTTT. Encoded protein: CASSQRGKETGELFF.

This chain uses TRBV18 with TRBJ1-1; perhaps TRBD1 as D (5 bases). The CDR3 loop spans 14 amino acids. From germline, CDR1 is KGHSH and CDR2 LQKENI. V was clipped by 0 bases and J by 1 base, with 6 bases between them. The CDR3 here is CASSPPTGNTEAFF. CDR3 nucleotides: TGTGCCAGCTCACCACCCACAGGGAACACTGAAGCTTTCTTT.

The chain employs TRBV5-6 and TRBJ1-1; no firm D call. The length of the CDR3 is 16 residues. CDR1 SGHDT and CDR2 YYEEEE come from the germline V gene. Deletions cut 0 bases from V and 0 bases from J, with 12 bases between. Here the CDR3 DNA reads TGTGCCAGCAGCTTGGCCCTAGGCGAGATGAACACTGAAGCTTTCTTT. Translating it yields CASSLALGEMNTEAFF.

The chain is built from TRBV29-1 and TRBJ2-7, with D uncertain. Germline loops: CDR1 SQVTM, CDR2 ANQGSEA. This CDR3 comprises 12 residues. V lost 6 bases and J lost 2, with 11 bases in between. CDR3: CSVYTNTYEQYF. Written as DNA, the CDR3 is TGCAGCGTGTACACGAATACCTACGAGCAGTACTTC.

This chain links TRBV29-1 with TRBJ1-2; D not resolved. The V end was cut by 2 bases, the J end by 2 bases, with 6 bases between. Germline V gene data show CDR1 as SQVTM and CDR2 as ANQGSEA. The CDR3 sequence is 12 residues long. CDR3 bases: TGCAGCGTTGAACGTCCGAACTATGGCTACACCTTC. As protein: CSVERPNYGYTF.

The chain couples TRBV6-1 to TRBJ1-1; D is undetermined. The CDR3 has 17 amino acids. Trimming left V 4 bases short and J 0 bases short, with 18 bases between. From germline, CDR1 is MNHNS and CDR2 SASEGT. CDR3 DNA: TGTGCCAGCAGTGTAGGACCGCGGACCGTCGTGAACACTGAAGCTTTCTTT. It codes for CASSVGPRTVVNTEAFF.

This chain joins TRBV9 and TRBJ2-1, with TRBD2 identical over 10 bases. Germline CDR1 reads SGDLS; CDR2 reads YYNGEE. The junction had 6 bases not matched to a gene; V was cut back by 2 bases and J by 7 bases. CDR3 length equals 15 residues. Written as DNA, the CDR3 is TGTGCCAGCAGCGTTAGCGGGAGGTCTGGGAATGAGCAGTTCTTC. It translates to CASSVSGRSGNEQFF.

The chain recombines TRBV11-2 with TRBJ2-2, with D perhaps matching TRBD2 (6 bases). The CDR3 covers 13 residues. The V end lost 8 bases, the J end lost 4 bases, and 11 bases lay between the germline ends. CDR1 is SGHAT, CDR2 FQNNGV, per germline. This CDR3 reads CASALAPTGELFF. In nucleotides, the CDR3 is TGTGCCAGCGCCCTAGCGCCCACCGGGGAGCTGTTTTTT.

This chain links TRBV30 with TRBJ2-3; 8 nucleotides match TRBD2. V dropped 0 bases and J dropped 4; count of bases not matched to a gene: 3. Germline CDR1 reads GTSNPN; CDR2 reads SVGIG (reference sequence). The CDR3 length is 14 residues. CDR3 region: CAWSVTSAADTQYF. In DNA form, the CDR3 reads TGTGCCTGGAGTGTGACTAGCGCCGCAGATACGCAGTATTTT.

The genes are TRBV11-3 and TRBJ2-2; 10 positions agree with TRBD1. Germline values: CDR1 SGHNT, CDR2 YENEEA. The trim removed 5 bases at V and 4 bases at J, leaving 4 bases unmatched. This CDR3 has 15 amino acids. The CDR3 protein is CASSRQGARTGELFF. CDR3 DNA: TGTGCCAGCAGCAGACAGGGGGCTCGCACCGGGGAGCTGTTTTTT.

This clone was detected a few times. The chain couples TRBV7-2 to TRBJ2-1; perhaps D is TRBD1 or TRBD2 (5 bases each). Trimming removed 1 base at V and 5 bases at J, with 12 bases between. Germline V gene lookup returns CDR1 SGHTA and CDR2 FQGNSA. CDR3 length equals 15 residues. The CDR3 DNA sequence: TGTGCCAGCAGCTTAGAGTTCGGGGCGCACAATGAGCAGTTCTTC. This translates into CASSLEFGAHNEQFF.

The chain combines TRBV9 with TRBJ2-3, with TRBD1 as a possible D gene (6 bases). The V gene lost 4 bases and the J gene lost 6 bases, with 12 bases spanning the gap. Per the germline V gene, CDR1 is SGDLS and CDR2 is YYNGEE. The CDR3 runs 13 residues. This CDR3 reads CASSLSDSDTQYF. The CDR3 DNA follows: TGTGCCAGCAGCTTGTCGGACAGTGATACGCAGTATTTT. Supplemented by reference TRBV9 and TRBJ2-3, the full variable domain reads DSGVTQTPKHLITATGQRVTLRCSPRSGDLSVYWYQQSLDQGLQFLIQYYNGEERAKGNILERFSAQQFPDLHSELNLSSLELGDSALYFCASSLSDSDTQYFGPGTRLTVL.

Concerning this clone itself: Germline is not matched at one junction end, which may reflect a read error. This sample also contains other DNA sequences that code for the same CDR3. The CDR3 is CASSDWTSEQYF. The CDR3 nucleotides are TGTGCCAGTAGTGATTGGACTAGTGAGCAGTACTTC. The chain couples TRBV6-1 to TRBJ2-7, with 7 positions matching TRBD2. The CDR3 contains 12 residues. Germline V CDR1 and CDR2: MNHNS, SASEGT.

The CDR3 here is CASSYGGKNEQFF. CDR3 bases: TGTGCCAGCAGTTATGGGGGGAAAAATGAGCAGTTCTTC. The V gene is TRBV6-5, the J gene TRBJ2-1; D perhaps matches TRBD2 (6 bases). The ends were cut back, 3 bases at V and 7 bases at J, with 10 bases in the middle. CDR1 is MNHEY and CDR2 is SVGAGI in the germline V gene. The CDR3 runs to 13 residues.

This clone was seen just once. The chain couples TRBV7-9 to TRBJ2-7; the D call may be TRBD1 or TRBD2 (5 bases each). The CDR3 is 16 amino acids. Germline values: CDR1 SEHNR, CDR2 FQNEAQ (reference sequence). V dropped 2 bases and J dropped 3 bases, with 17 bases sitting between them. In DNA, the CDR3 is TGTGCCAGCAGCTTACCCGCGGGTCGGGGCGGCTACGAGCAGTACTTC. Encoded protein: CASSLPAGRGGYEQYF.

This rearrangement joins TRBV9 to TRBJ2-5; maybe TRBD1 (8 bases). Germline V gene data show CDR1 as SGDLS and CDR2 as YYNGEE. The ends were cut back, 1 base at V and 1 base at J, with 11 bases in the middle. This CDR3 is built from 15 residues. CDR3 residues: CASSVSGTGQETQYF. CDR3 DNA: TGTGCCAGCAGCGTAAGCGGGACAGGCCAAGAGACCCAGTACTTC.

The DNA for the CDR3 is TGTGCCAGCAGCTTAGGTAGAGAGCGGGCCTACAATGAGCAGTTCTTC. It is translated as CASSLGRERAYNEQFF. This rearrangement joins TRBV9 to TRBJ2-1; a possible D gene is TRBD2 (6 bases). With 4 bases removed from V and 2 bases from J, the gap between germline ends came to 16 bases. The CDR3 loop spans 16 amino acids. From germline, CDR1 is SGDLS and CDR2 YYNGEE.

The chain is built from TRBV7-6 and TRBJ2-3; 7 bases fit TRBD1. The CDR3 length is 13 residues. Germline V lookup: CDR1 SGHVS, CDR2 FNYEAQ. With V trimmed by 5 bases and J by 5 bases, 4 bases remained unmatched. In nucleotides, the CDR3 is TGTGCCAGCAGCAGGGGGCTAGGAGATACGCAGTATTTT. Protein: CASSRGLGDTQYF.

The chain carries TRBV27 and TRBJ2-7; 7 positions agree with TRBD1. The CDR3 length is 14 residues. Germline CDR1 and CDR2: MNHEY and SMNVEV (reference sequence). V shed 4 bases and J 3 bases; nucleotides not matched to a gene: 6. The CDR3 protein is CASSSGTENYEQYF. In DNA, the CDR3 is TGTGCCAGCAGTTCCGGGACAGAAAACTACGAGCAGTACTTC.